This T cell receptor (beta chain) was captured in a study of identical twins. The cDNA had a unique molecular identifier and a template-switch universal primer site. TCRdb recomputed calls from the 5' RACE reads with MiXCR, one row per CDR3 protein. The sample has around 670,000 distinct CDR3 sequences, roughly 6% seen once. This clonotype has ten or more counts. Its antigen is unidentified. Regarding the study as a whole: Out-of-frame beta chain sequences displayed weaker excess sharing between twins.

The CDR3 consists of 13 residues. V lost 8 bases, J lost 4 bases, and 14 bases lay in between. Germline-derived CDR1 and CDR2 are LNHDA and SQIVND (reference sequence). Sequenced input: naive T cells sorted from blood. This sequence was found in a man aged 18 to 35 in good health. The chain uses TRBV19 and TRBJ1-2; a weak D match, TRBD1 (5 bases). CDR3 in amino acids: CASLGTAGYGYTF. As DNA, the CDR3 is TGTGCCAGTTTAGGGACGGCGGGCTATGGCTACACCTTC.